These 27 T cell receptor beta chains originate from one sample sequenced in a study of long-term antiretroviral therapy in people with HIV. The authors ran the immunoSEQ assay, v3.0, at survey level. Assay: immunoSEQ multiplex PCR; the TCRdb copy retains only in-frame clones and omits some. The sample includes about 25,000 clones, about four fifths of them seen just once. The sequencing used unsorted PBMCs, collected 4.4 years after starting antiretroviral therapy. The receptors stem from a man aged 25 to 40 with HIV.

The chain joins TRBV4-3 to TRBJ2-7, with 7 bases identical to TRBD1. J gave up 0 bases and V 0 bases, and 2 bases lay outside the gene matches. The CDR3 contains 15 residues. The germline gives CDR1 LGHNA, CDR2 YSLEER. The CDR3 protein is CASSQDRGSSYEQYF. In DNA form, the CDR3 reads TGCGCCAGCAGCCAAGACAGGGGGAGCTCCTACGAGCAGTACTTC.

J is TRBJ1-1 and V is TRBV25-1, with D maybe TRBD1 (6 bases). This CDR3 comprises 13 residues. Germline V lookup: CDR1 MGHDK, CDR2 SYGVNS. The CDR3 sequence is CASRDPGATEAFF. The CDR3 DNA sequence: TGTGCTTCAAGGGATCCGGGGGCGACTGAAGCTTTCTTT.

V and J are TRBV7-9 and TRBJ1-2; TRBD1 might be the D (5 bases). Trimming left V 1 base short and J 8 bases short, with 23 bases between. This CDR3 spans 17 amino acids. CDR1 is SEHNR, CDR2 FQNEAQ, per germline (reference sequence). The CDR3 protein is CASSLVGASREKGGYTF. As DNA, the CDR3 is TGTGCCAGCAGCTTAGTTGGGGCATCCAGGGAGAAGGGAGGCTACACCTTC.

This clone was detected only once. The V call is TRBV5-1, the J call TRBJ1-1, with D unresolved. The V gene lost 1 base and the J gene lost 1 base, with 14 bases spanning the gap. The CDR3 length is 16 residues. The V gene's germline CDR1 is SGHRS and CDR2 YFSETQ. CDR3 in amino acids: CASSLIRGSGNTEAFF. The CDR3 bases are TGCGCCAGCAGCTTGATCCGCGGCAGTGGGAACACTGAAGCTTTCTTT.

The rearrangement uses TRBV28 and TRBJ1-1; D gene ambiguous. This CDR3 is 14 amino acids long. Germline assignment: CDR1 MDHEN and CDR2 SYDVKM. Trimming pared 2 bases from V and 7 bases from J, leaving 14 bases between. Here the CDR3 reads CASSLQVPSYEAFF. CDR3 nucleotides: TGTGCCAGCAGTTTACAGGTCCCAAGCTATGAAGCTTTCTTT. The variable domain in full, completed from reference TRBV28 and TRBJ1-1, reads DVKVTQSSRYLVKRTGEKVFLECVQDMDHENMFWYRQDPGLGLRLIYFSYDVKMKEKGDIPEGYSVSREKKERFSLILESASTNQTSMYLCASSLQVPSYEAFFGQGTRLTVV.

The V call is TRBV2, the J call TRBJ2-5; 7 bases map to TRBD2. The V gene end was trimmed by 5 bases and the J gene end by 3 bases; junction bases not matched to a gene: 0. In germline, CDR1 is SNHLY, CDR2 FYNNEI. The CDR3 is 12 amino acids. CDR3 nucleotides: TGTGCCAGCAGTCGGGGGGAAGAGACCCAGTACTTC. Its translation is CASSRGEETQYF.

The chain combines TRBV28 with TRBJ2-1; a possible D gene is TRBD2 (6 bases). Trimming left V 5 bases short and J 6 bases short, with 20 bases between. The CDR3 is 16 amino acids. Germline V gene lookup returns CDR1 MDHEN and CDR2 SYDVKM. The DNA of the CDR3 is TGTGCCAGCAGTCCCTTAAGGGGACTCCTCAGCAATGAGCAGTTCTTC. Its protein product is CASSPLRGLLSNEQFF.

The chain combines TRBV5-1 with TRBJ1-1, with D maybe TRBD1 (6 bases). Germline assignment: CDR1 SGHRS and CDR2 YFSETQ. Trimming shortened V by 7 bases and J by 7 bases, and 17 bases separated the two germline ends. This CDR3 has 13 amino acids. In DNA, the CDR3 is TGCGCCAGCCGAGGGGGGGGCGCCGGTGAAGCTTTCTTT. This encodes CASRGGGAGEAFF.

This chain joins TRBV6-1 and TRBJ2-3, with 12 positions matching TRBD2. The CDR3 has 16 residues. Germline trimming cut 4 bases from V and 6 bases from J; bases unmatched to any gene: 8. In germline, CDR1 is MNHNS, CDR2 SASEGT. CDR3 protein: CASSGRLAGAKDTQYF. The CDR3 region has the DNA TGTGCCAGCAGTGGCCGACTAGCGGGGGCCAAGGATACGCAGTATTTT.

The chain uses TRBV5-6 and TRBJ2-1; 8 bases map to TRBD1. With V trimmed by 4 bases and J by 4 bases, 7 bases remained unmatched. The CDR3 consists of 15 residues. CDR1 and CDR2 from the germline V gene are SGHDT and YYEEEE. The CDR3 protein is CASSPGQVGYNEQFF. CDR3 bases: TGTGCCAGCAGCCCGGGACAGGTGGGTTACAATGAGCAGTTCTTC.

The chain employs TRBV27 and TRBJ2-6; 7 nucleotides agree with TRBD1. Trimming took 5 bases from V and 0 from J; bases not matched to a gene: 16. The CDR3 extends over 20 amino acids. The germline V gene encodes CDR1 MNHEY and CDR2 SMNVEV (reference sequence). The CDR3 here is CASSPPYADRVISGANVLTF. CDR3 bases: TGTGCCAGCAGTCCACCTTATGCAGACAGGGTGATCTCTGGGGCCAACGTCCTGACTTTC.

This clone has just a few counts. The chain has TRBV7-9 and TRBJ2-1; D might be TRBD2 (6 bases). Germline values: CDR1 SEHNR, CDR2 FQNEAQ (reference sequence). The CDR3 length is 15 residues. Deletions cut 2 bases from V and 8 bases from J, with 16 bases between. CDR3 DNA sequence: TGTGCCAGCAGCTTACGGGGAGGAGCGATTGATGAGCAGTTCTTC. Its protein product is CASSLRGGAIDEQFF.

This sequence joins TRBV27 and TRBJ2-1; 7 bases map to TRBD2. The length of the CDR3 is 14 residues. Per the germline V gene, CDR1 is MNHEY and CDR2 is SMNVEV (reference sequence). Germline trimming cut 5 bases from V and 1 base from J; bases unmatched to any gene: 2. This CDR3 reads CASSPAGSYNEQFF. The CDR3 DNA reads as TGTGCCAGCAGTCCAGCGGGATCCTACAATGAGCAGTTCTTC.

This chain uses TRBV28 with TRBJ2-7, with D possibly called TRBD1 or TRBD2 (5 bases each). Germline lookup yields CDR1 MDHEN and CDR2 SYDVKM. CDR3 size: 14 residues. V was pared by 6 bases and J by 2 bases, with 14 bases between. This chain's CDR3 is CASRLSRGTYEQYF. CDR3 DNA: TGTGCCAGCAGGTTGTCGAGGGGAACCTACGAGCAGTACTTC.

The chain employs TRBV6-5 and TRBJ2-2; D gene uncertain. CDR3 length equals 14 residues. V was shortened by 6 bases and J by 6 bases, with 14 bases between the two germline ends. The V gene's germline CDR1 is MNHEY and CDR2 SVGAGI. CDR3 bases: TGTGCCAGCAGGAGGACCGCCGGCGCCGGGGAGCTGTTTTTT. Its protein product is CASRRTAGAGELFF.

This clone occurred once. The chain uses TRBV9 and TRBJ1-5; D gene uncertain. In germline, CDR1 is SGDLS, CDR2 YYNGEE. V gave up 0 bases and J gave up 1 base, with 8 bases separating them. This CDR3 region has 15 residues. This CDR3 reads CASSVGGRSNQPQHF. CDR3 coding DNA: TGTGCCAGCAGCGTAGGGGGAAGGAGCAATCAGCCCCAGCATTTT.

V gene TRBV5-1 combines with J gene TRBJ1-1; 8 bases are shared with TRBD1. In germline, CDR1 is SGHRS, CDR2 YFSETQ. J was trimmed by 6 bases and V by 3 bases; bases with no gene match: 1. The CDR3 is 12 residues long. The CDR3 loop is CASSWTGPEAFF. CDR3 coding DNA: TGCGCCAGCAGCTGGACAGGGCCTGAAGCTTTCTTT.

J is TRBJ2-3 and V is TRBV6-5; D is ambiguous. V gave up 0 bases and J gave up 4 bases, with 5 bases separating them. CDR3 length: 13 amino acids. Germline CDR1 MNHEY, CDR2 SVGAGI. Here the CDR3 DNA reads TGTGCCAGCAGTTACTCGTTAGCAGATACGCAGTATTTT. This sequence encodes CASSYSLADTQYF.

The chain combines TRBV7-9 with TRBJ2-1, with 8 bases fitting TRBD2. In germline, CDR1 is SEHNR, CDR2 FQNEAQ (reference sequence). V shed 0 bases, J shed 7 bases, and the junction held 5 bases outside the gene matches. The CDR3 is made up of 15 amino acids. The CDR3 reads CASSLALAATNEQFF. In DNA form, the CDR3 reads TGTGCCAGCAGCTTAGCACTAGCGGCCACGAATGAGCAGTTCTTC.

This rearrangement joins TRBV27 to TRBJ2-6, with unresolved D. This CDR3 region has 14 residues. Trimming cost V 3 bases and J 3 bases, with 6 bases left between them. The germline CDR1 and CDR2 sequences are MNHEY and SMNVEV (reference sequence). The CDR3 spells CASSFYFGANVLTF. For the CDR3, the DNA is TGTGCCAGCAGTTTCTACTTTGGGGCCAACGTCCTGACTTTC.

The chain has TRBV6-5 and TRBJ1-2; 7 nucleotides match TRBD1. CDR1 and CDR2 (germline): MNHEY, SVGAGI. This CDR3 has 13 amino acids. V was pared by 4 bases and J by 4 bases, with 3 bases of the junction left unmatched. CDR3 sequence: CASSFRDSYGYTF. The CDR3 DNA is TGTGCCAGCAGTTTCCGGGACAGCTATGGCTACACCTTC.

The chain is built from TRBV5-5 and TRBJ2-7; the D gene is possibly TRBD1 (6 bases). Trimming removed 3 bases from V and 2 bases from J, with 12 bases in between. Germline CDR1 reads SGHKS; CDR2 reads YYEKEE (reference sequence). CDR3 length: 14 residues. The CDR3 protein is CASSWQGWTYEQYF. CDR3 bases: TGTGCCAGCAGCTGGCAGGGGTGGACCTACGAGCAGTACTTC.

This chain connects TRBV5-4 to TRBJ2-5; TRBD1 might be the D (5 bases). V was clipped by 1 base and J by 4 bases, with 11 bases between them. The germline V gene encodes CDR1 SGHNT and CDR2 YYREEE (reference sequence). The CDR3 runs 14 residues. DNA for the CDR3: TGTGCCAGCAGCTTGAGGCAGGGATTAGAGACCCAGTACTTC. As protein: CASSLRQGLETQYF.

The CDR3 loop reads CASSWTSGTDTQYF. The DNA of the CDR3 is TGTGCCAGCAGTTGGACTAGCGGCACAGATACGCAGTATTTT. The J gene is TRBJ2-3, the V gene TRBV7-9; 9 bases map to TRBD2. Germline values: CDR1 SEHNR, CDR2 FQNEAQ (reference sequence). The CDR3 is 14 amino acids. Trimming cost V 6 bases and J 1 base; bases outside gene matches: 2. Full variable domain (missing parts from reference TRBV7-9 and TRBJ2-3): DTGVSQNPRHKITKRGQNVTFRCDPISEHNRLYWYRQTLGQGPEFLTYFQNEAQLEKSRLLSDRFSAERPKGSFSTLEIQRTEQGDSAMYLCASSWTSGTDTQYFGPGTRLTVL.

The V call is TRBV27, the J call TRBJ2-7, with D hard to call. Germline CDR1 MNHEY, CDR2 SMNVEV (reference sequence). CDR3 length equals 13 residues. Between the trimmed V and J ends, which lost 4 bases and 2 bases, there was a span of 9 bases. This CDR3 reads CASSSGSPYEQYF. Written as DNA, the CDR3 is TGTGCCAGCAGTTCGGGCAGCCCCTACGAGCAGTACTTC.

Here the CDR3 DNA reads TGTGCCAGCAGCTTAGTGGGCGGGGGGGCGGTCACCGGGGAGCTGTTTTTT. Protein product: CASSLVGGGAVTGELFF. The rearrangement links TRBV7-8 to TRBJ2-2; 9 bases fit TRBD2. The V and J ends lost 1 base and 4 bases, in that order; junction bases with no gene match: 7. Germline V gene data show CDR1 as SGHVS and CDR2 as FQNEAQ. The CDR3 is 17 residues long.

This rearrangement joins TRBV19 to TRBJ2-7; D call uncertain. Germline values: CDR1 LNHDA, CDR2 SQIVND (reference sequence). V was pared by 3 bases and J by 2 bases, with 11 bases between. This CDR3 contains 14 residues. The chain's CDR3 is CASSISVSTYEQYF. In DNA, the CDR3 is TGTGCCAGTAGTATTTCGGTCAGTACCTACGAGCAGTACTTC.